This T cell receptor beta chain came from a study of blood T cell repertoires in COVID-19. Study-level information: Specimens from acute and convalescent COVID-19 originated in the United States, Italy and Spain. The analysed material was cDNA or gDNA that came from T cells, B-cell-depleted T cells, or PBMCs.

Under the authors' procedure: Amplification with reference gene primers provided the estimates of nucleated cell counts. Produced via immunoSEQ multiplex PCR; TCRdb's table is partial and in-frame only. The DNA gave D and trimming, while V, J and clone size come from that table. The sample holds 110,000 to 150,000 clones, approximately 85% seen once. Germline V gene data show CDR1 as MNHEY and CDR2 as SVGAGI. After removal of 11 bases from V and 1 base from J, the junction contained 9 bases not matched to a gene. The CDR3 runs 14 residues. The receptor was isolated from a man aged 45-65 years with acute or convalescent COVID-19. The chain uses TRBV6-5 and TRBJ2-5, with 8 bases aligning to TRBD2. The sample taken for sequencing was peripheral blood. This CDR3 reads CAGRSTSGQETQYF. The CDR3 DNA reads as TGTGCCGGGAGGTCAACTAGCGGCCAAGAGACCCAGTACTTC.